This TCR beta chain was observed in a study of T cells in Graves' hyperthyroidism and ophthalmopathy. This clonotype was detected a few times. Its specificity is unknown. TCR beta CDR3 regions were amplified from RNA. The HTBI primer set was used in a first-round RT-PCR of the TCR CDR3. MiXCR was run by TCRdb on the multiplex PCR reads, yielding one entry per CDR3 protein. The data hold about 700,000 distinct CDR3 sequences, with about 14% observed a single time. Graves' hyperthyroidism without ophthalmopathy progression within 18 months was termed stable. Study outcomes and limitations: A 13 V-J signature model discriminated ophthalmopathy versus stable hyperthyroidism.

This CDR3 has 14 amino acids. Germline CDR1 reads SGHTA; CDR2 reads FQGNSA. V trimming: 3 bases; J trimming: 7 bases; junction bases outside the gene matches: 7. The clonotype comes from a woman aged 18-35 years with Graves' hyperthyroidism. The chain has TRBV7-2 and TRBJ1-1; 8 bases line up with TRBD1. Material for sequencing was blood. The CDR3 nucleotides are TGTGCCAGCAGCTTCCCCGCAGGGGGCGGTGAAGCTTTCTTT. The encoded protein is CASSFPAGGGEAFF.